The 9 T cell receptor beta chains reported below all come from one sample, sequenced in a study of T cell responses to AZD1222 COVID-19 vaccine. Method: immunoSEQ multiplex PCR; TCRdb's copy keeps in-frame clones and lacks some. The data show some 150,000 clones, over 80% seen once. This specimen consisted of peripheral blood, obtained on day 0 of MenACWY control vaccination. The receptor source for this set is an adult in good health.

The V call is TRBV6-5, the J call TRBJ1-2; unclear D gene. V gave up 6 bases and J gave up 2 bases, with 10 bases separating them. The CDR3 extends over 13 amino acids. Looked up from germline, CDR1 is MNHEY and CDR2 is SVGAGI. Here the CDR3 reads CASRPGMNYGYTF. The CDR3 DNA reads as TGTGCCAGCAGACCCGGGATGAACTATGGCTACACCTTC.

This chain links TRBV28 with TRBJ1-2; TRBD1 is a possible D gene (5 bases). The CDR3 contains 13 residues. The germline V gene encodes CDR1 MDHEN and CDR2 SYDVKM. Trimming removed 2 bases from V and 8 bases from J, with 12 bases in between. DNA of the CDR3: TGTGCCAGCAGTTTAGGCCAGGGAGGGGGCTACACCTTC. It encodes CASSLGQGGGYTF.

The rearrangement uses TRBV12-5 and TRBJ1-4; TRBD1 is a possible D gene (5 bases). Trimming left V 6 bases short and J 3 bases short, with 14 bases between. The CDR3 runs to 15 residues. Germline values: CDR1 LGHNT, CDR2 FRNRAP. CDR3 sequence (DNA): TGTGCTAGTGGCTTCGGGGGGTTGTCTAATGAAAAACTGTTTTTT. Translation: CASGFGGLSNEKLFF. The complete variable domain, with remaining parts taken from reference TRBV12-5 and TRBJ1-4, reads DARVTQTPRHKVTEMGQEVTMRCQPILGHNTVFWYRQTMMQGLELLAYFRNRAPLDDSGMPKDRFSAEMPDATLATLKIQPSEPRDSAVYFCASGFGGLSNEKLFFGSGTQLSVL.

This clone was detected once. The chain carries TRBV19 and TRBJ2-7; the D is unclear. The CDR3 is made up of 16 amino acids. CDR1 LNHDA and CDR2 SQIVND come from the germline V gene (reference sequence). V lost 4 bases and J 7 bases, leaving 23 bases between the germline ends. CDR3 region: CASSTPPGDSRREQYF. In DNA form, the CDR3 reads TGTGCCAGTAGTACCCCACCTGGTGACTCTCGAAGGGAGCAGTACTTC.

V gene TRBV20-1 combines with J gene TRBJ1-2; D uncertain. CDR1 is DFQATT and CDR2 is SNEGSKA in the germline V gene (reference sequence). The CDR3 has 11 amino acids. The V end was cut by 3 bases, the J end by 8 bases, with 10 bases between. CDR3 nucleotides: TGCAGTGCTAGGGCCGGAGACGGCTACACCTTC. Its protein is CSARAGDGYTF.

By its share, this clone is medium-sized. CDR3 sequence (DNA): TGTGCCAGCAGCTTAGAAGGGGGGCAGGACGAAGCTTTCTTT. This translates into CASSLEGGQDEAFF. V is TRBV7-8 and J is TRBJ1-1; D perhaps matches TRBD1 (6 bases). This CDR3 comprises 14 residues. Trimming removed 1 base from V and 8 bases from J, with 14 bases in between. Germline assignment: CDR1 SGHVS and CDR2 FQNEAQ.

Of note for this clone: The same CDR3 can be traced to other DNA sequences in this sample. The chain recombines TRBV5-1 with TRBJ2-5; D unclear. Germline assignment: CDR1 SGHRS and CDR2 YFSETQ. The CDR3 contains 11 residues. Trimming stripped 2 bases from V and 3 bases from J, with 2 bases between. This CDR3 is CASSLEETQYF. CDR3 DNA: TGCGCCAGCAGCTTAGAAGAGACCCAGTACTTC.

The CDR3 DNA follows: TGTGCCAGCAGTTGGGGCACGGGCACTGAAGCTTTCTTT. Amino acid sequence: CASSWGTGTEAFF. This chain joins TRBV5-6 and TRBJ1-1; tentatively, D is TRBD1 (5 bases). The CDR3 contains 13 residues. Germline V CDR1 and CDR2: SGHDT, YYEEEE. V was cut by 5 bases and J by 4 bases, with 12 bases left in between.

The chain carries TRBV6-4 and TRBJ1-6, with D possibly matching TRBD1 (6 bases). The CDR3 length is 16 residues. Per germline, CDR1 MRHNA and CDR2 SNTAGT. Trimming stripped 6 bases from V and 0 bases from J, with 12 bases between. CDR3 nucleotides: TGTGCCAGCAGGATCACAGGGAGCTCCTATAATTCACCCCTCCACTTT. Its protein product is CASRITGSSYNSPLHF.